The T cell receptor (beta chain) under discussion was sequenced for a study of B cell selection in AIRE deficiency (dated by TCRdb to between 2018 and 2021). Turning to the overall study: TCRbeta repertoires of sorted blood CD4+ conventional T cells and regulatory T cells were compared between AIRE-deficient patients and healthy controls. The TCR-sequenced cohort comprised roughly five AIRE-deficient APECED patients and roughly five healthy control donors.

With respect to this clone: Its specific antigen is unknown. No base quality information exists; no much larger clone differs at one position.

The immunoSEQ platform was used to sequence the TCRbeta chains. Processing in the source paper ran as follows. When Treg repertoires were pooled, tens of thousands of distinct TCRbeta sequences were obtained from patients and over 8x10^4 from healthy donors. Public Treg TCRbeta sequences were defined as those shared by two or more individuals and were then searched for in Tconv repertoires. Group differences were tested with Mann-Whitney U tests and Bonferroni-Dunn correction in GraphPad Prism 7.03. TCRdb holds this immuneACCESS table with in-frame rearrangements only. Some clones are missing; in checked studies, unresolved V genes explain under half, and the rest has no known cause. Clone size and V and J calls were adopted from that table, with D and trimming inferred from the DNA. This sample comprises approximately 22,000 clones, about nine tenths of them detected only once. Roughly 1.5% of the sample belongs to the ten largest clones.

Broad study findings and their caveats: Tconv and Treg cells from AIRE-deficient patients showed TCRBV gene usage, CDR3 length and TCR diversity similar to those of healthy donors. Among a few thousand shared Treg TCRbeta sequences, 31.6% were shared exclusively among healthy donors and around 9.2% exclusively among patients, which suggests that Treg selection is less efficient in the absence of AIRE. Around a third of the Treg TCRbeta sequences shared among healthy donors were found in patient Tconv cells, which suggests that Treg-biased clones were diverted into the Tconv compartment. Only TCRbeta chains were sequenced; 35% to 40% of shared healthy-donor Treg sequences also occurred in healthy Tconv, possibly because of differing TCRalpha chains. Shared Treg sequences had shorter CDR3s, which reflects a bias toward rearrangements containing few non-templated nucleotide insertions.

The CDR3 holds 13 amino acids from the cysteine to the phenylalanine. CDR3 DNA is the only sequence kept; it has 39 bases, read in frame from the first base. V is cut by 0 bases and J by 2 bases, and the space between the germline ends is 5 bases. For CDR1 and CDR2, the germline V gene (reference sequence) lists SGHNT and YYREEE. CD4+CD25hiCD127low/negative cells were sorted as the regulatory T cell population. The control samples were obtained from healthy donors who were not related to the patients. Tconv and Treg cells for TCRbeta sequencing were sorted on a FACSAria flow cytometer. Sorted cells were collected into 5-ml round-bottom polystyrene tubes, and dry cell pellets were frozen at -80°C before sequencing.

This TCR came from a human donor in good health. The chain couples TRBV5-4 to TRBJ1-2; no D segment can be confidently identified. The specimen sequenced was CD4+CD25+ Tregs sorted from PBMCs. CDR3 region: CASSLDGNYGYTF. The sequence in DNA is TGTGCCAGCAGCTTGGACGGAAACTATGGCTACACCTTC.